This T cell receptor beta chain originates from a study of cytomegalovirus exposure and HLA in healthy donors (TCRdb year 2017). Concerning the study at large: An earlier analysis of several hundred of the donors reported 276 Gb of sequence data and around 120 million unique TCR beta sequences from some 180 million T cells. A later genetic analysis took genome-wide SNP genotypes for about 55% of the 666 donors and used that subset as a discovery cohort. An early release that covered about 640 HLA-typed donors contained approximately 300 gigabases of sequencing data and around 80 million unique TCR sequences. The T cell repertoires of several hundred subjects were profiled by immunosequencing and related to cytomegalovirus serostatus. Rather than using new phenotypic data, the later analysis identified candidate immune exposures from TCR beta sequences and from how often those sequences occurred across donors. Besides the first cohort of approximately 710 subjects, a separate validation cohort made up of 120 different subjects was used. The study combined high-throughput TCR immunosequencing, statistical association of individual TCRs with disease status, and machine learning to predict cytomegalovirus infection status. Both class I and class II loci were covered by HLA typing, at four-digit resolution. Among 398 genotyped donors of the cohort, an average of around 250,000 unique TCR beta nucleotide sequences was sequenced per donor, of which 15% to 20% were non-productive. In an earlier analysis of more than 550 of the donors, high-throughput TCR beta sequencing was used to judge whether each TCR beta V gene segment behaved as functional or pseudogenic. A later analysis re-analyzed previously published TCR beta repertoires from 600 to 850 donors and added high-resolution HLA genotyping to study TCR occurrence patterns. The genetic ancestry cluster associated with self-reported Caucasian donors included over 80% of the 300 to 450 genotyped donors. Every discovery cohort repertoire had been produced on one sequencing platform. Five DR-DQ haplotypes were handled as single units for association and clustering because linkage in the cohort was strong. The number of typed donors differed by locus: about 620-640 for A, B, C, DRB1 and DQB1; approximately 530 for DQA1; 600 to 610 for DPA1; and around 490 for DPB1. Donor age, sex, ethnicity and CMV serostatus were compiled alongside the repertoire data. The study aimed to test whether signatures of past pathogen exposure could be identified by cataloging public T cell receptors.

The germline V gene encodes CDR1 LNHDA and CDR2 SQIVND (reference sequence). The cysteine opens and the phenylalanine closes a CDR3 of 15 amino acids. Only the CDR3 DNA stays, 45 bases, in frame from base 1. The V and J ends are trimmed by 2 bases and 5 bases, leaving 13 bases between them. In total, 600 or so healthy bone marrow donors made up the cohort. All cohort members were sampled while nominally healthy, although unrecorded immune exposures were likely present. The donor tested CMV seronegative, placing the donor among the 350 to 400 seronegative members of the cohort. Each donor provided a peripheral blood sample, and peripheral blood mononuclear cells were used for TCR beta sequencing. Genomic DNA was extracted from the blood cell samples with the Qiagen DNeasy Blood Extraction Kit. Receptors were amplified or captured by the immunoSEQ multiplex PCR assay. For the multiplex PCR, a mixture combining 60 forward primers for TCR Vbeta segments and 13 reverse primers for TCR Jbeta segments was used. Amplification of the CDR3 region of rearranged TCR beta genes was performed with a multiplex PCR assay on genomic DNA. The Illumina HiSeq System was used to sequence the amplified TCR beta libraries as 87-base-pair reads. On the authors' methods: Across the 640 or so repertoires, a later analysis counted 78 million or so unique TCR beta chains, 9 million to 14 million of which were shared by at least two donors. To remove PCR and sequencing errors, raw reads were error-corrected and collapsed into unique sequences using a nearest-neighbor algorithm that merged closely related sequences. CDR3 sequences were aligned to IMGT reference sequences to assign V, D and J gene segments. For a sequence to be retained, a match of at least six nucleotides to both a V gene segment and a J gene segment was required. Rearrangements were called productive when the CDR3 lacked stop codons and stayed in frame with V and J; all others were non-productive. CDR3 was defined by IMGT convention, running from the second conserved V-encoded cysteine to the conserved J-encoded phenylalanine. In an earlier analysis of around 640 of the donors, sequences lacking an unambiguous match to a single V gene segment were excluded. In an earlier analysis of approximately 610 of the donors, V segments were called functional above 56.7% productive rearrangements and were called segregating when the between-donor standard deviation exceeded 5%. A statistical classification framework was developed to diagnose cytomegalovirus status using the catalog of TCR beta chain sequences. A later analysis assigned V and J genes by comparing TCR nucleotide sequences with IMGT/GENE-DB human TR gene sequences. A later analysis assigned CDR3 sequences and most-parsimonious VDJ recombination scenarios with the TCRdist pipeline. In a later analysis, every TCR beta chain was defined by the combination of its CDR3 amino acid sequence and its V-gene family, and reads without a unique V-gene family were dropped. To address suspected cross-contamination and a sequencing artifact, a later analysis removed 550 to 750 highly shared, low-generation-probability nucleotide sequences. In a later analysis, a clonal expansion index was calculated for each public chain from normalized within-repertoire ranks of inferred template counts. In a later analysis, generation probabilities were computed with a VDJ recombination model fitted to out-of-frame rearrangements, and the resulting probabilities were checked against IGoR. Hypergeometric tests were used in a later analysis to score TCR-TCR, TCR-HLA and TCR-CMV co-occurrence, with a repertoire-size bias correction applied to the TCR pairs. A later analysis estimated false discovery rates by permuting HLA or CMV assignments 20 times. A later analysis grouped co-occurring TCRs with DBSCAN, adding TCRdist sequence similarity when clustering within HLA-allele-positive subsets. Co-occurrence clustering excluded repertoires with fewer than 30,000 or more than 120,000 public chains, plus five with anomalous nucleotide sharing. The clones in this table, taken by TCRdb from immuneACCESS, are in-frame only. Not every clone is retained; where verified, under half of the shortfall comes from an unresolved V gene, and the cause of the rest is unknown. The D gene and trimming were derived from the DNA, and the V and J assignments and clone size from that table. The sample table contains tens of thousands of clones; only one count was recorded for approximately 80% of them. The biggest ten clones account for roughly 1.5% of the sample.

Comment on this clone: Its recognized antigen is unknown. Qualities for individual bases were not recorded, and no much larger clone is one base off.

Beyond this particular receptor, the publication reports: The authors suggested that the approach could potentially be extended to other disease states and immunological phenotypes. In an earlier analysis of roughly 560 of the donors, most TCR beta V segments were observed in productive rearrangements about 90% or about 30% of the time, broadly matching IMGT annotations. Roughly 17 rarely observed V segments, including chromosome 9 orphons, were excluded from the earlier analysis of about 600 of the donors because counts were too low. Specific HLA alleles were associated with 15,000 to 20,000 TCR beta sequences at a false discovery rate of 0.05 in a later analysis. A total of about 150 TCR beta chains were listed by the study as associated with cytomegalovirus. A later analysis reported that several top co-occurrence clusters appeared linked to parvovirus B19, influenza, CMV and Epstein-Barr virus. The classifier was reported to diagnose cytomegalovirus status with high specificity and sensitivity in both the original cohort and the validation cohort. In a later analysis, HLA-associated TCR beta chains were found to be more clonally expanded and to have lower generation probabilities than equally common non-associated chains. Because some donors lacked HLA typing at each locus, the association tests relied only on the typed subset. In a later genetic analysis, a missense DCLRE1C variant was associated with V-gene and J-gene trimming of TCR beta chains, and the association was replicated in an independent cohort. This cohort had only TCR beta chains sequenced, and the lack of alpha or paired-chain data limited which features could be detected. A few of the identified cytomegalovirus-associated TCR beta chains were confirmed in vitro to be specific for cytomegalovirus antigens. A later genetic analysis reported fewer N-insertions in productive TCRs among donors in an Asian-associated ancestry cluster than the roughly 700-donor mean. Strong co-occurrence of HLA alleles, especially DR and DQ, made assigning TCR associations to individual alleles difficult. Presence/absence analyses assumed roughly uniform sequencing depth across donors, an assumption that may not hold. The 87-base-pair reads could not distinguish some IMGT-functional V segments, including TRBV6-2 and TRBV6-3, so those segments were excluded. A later analysis found that most CMV-associated TCR beta chains appeared HLA-restricted, with HLA associations seemingly driven largely by CMV exposure. A cluster of highly shared sequence variants was judged likely to be a technical artifact of the sequencing pipeline. Linkage disequilibrium might explain the correlated functional status among segregating V segments, but an unknown experimental factor could not be excluded. Immune exposure information for the cohort was limited to CMV serostatus. A further reported finding was that TCR beta sequences accurately predicted the HLA-A and HLA-B alleles for most subjects in the first cohort. While some public TCRs were present in many individuals, most TCR sequences turned up only very rarely across donors. In a later analysis, the rate of TCR association differed among HLA loci, with DRB1 alleles having the most associated TCRs and HLA-C alleles having the fewest.

The rearrangement joined TRBV19 to TRBJ2-1; TRBD1 is a weak D gene call, 5 bases matching. The clonotype comes from a female donor in good health and CMV-seronegative. The sequencing sample was made of PBMCs. The CDR3 corresponds to CASSIIQGGHNEQFF. In nucleotides, the sequence is TGTGCCAGTAGTATAATTCAGGGTGGACACAATGAGCAGTTCTTC.